The TCR beta chain under discussion was sequenced for a study of shared clonotypes between healthy human individuals. Overall study context: Each donor contributed plates that comprised three CD4 naive, three CD4 memory, two CD8 naive and one CD8 memory.

Points from the study as a whole: It was the non-shared clonotypes that had lower generation probabilities than clonotypes shared by all four donors. A handful of donors shared approximately 5% of their naive CD4 clonotypes.

In regard to this clone: What it binds is not known.

Assay used: immunoSEQ multiplex PCR; TCRdb lists only in-frame clones, some missing. The sample records 1 million to 1.3 million clones, roughly 74% being singletons. All donors were Caucasian adults living in Nashville, Tennessee. Sequencing was done on a sample of memory CD4+ T cells from PBMCs. Subset described: CD45RA-negative fraction. This clonotype originated in a man younger than 35 in good health. Some clones in this sample may be carry-over from other donors' samples.

The CDR3 nucleotides read TGCGCCAGCAGCCCGCCCGGCAGCGAGAACAATGAGCAGTTCTTC. Translating it yields CASSPPGSENNEQFF. The chain employs TRBV5-1 and TRBJ2-1; D is ambiguous. Germline lookup yields CDR1 SGHRS and CDR2 YFSETQ. The CDR3 is made up of 15 amino acids. With 4 bases removed from V and 5 bases from J, the gap between germline ends came to 16 bases.